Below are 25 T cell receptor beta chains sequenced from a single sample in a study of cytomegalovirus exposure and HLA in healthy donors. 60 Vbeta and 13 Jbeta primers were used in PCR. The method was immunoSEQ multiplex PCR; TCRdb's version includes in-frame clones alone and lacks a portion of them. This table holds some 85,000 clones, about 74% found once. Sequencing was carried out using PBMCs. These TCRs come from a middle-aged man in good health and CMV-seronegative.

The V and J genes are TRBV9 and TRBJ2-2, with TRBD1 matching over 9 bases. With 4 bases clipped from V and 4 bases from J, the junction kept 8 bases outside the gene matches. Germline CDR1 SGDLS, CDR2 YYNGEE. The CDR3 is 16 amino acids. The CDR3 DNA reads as TGTGCCAGCAGCCCCCGGACAGGGGAGGCCACCGGGGAGCTGTTTTTT. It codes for CASSPRTGEATGELFF.

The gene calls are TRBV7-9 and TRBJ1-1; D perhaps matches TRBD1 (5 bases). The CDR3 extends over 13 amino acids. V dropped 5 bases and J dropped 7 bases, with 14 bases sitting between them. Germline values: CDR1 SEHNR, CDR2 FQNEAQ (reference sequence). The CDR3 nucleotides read TGTGCCAGCAGCGCGACAGCCTTCGGTGAAGCTTTCTTT. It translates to CASSATAFGEAFF.

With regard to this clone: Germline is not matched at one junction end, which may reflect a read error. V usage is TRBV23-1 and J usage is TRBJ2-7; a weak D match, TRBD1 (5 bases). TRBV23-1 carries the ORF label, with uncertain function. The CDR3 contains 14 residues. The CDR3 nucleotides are TGCGCCAGCAGTCAATCCCCCGCAGGGAACGAGCGGTACTTC. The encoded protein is CASSQSPAGNERYF.

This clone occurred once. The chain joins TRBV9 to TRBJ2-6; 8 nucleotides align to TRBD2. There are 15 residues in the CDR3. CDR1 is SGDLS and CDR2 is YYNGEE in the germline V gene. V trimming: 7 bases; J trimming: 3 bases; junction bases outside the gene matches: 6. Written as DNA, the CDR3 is TGTGCCAGCGGTTACGGGGGGGATGGGGCCAACGTCCTGACTTTC. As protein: CASGYGGDGANVLTF.

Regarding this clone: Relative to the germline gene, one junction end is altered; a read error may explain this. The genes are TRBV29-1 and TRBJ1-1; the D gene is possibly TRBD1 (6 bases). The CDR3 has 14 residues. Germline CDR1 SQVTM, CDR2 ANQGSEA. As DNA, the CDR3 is TGCAGCTCGGGGGGGGCCTCGGGGCCCACTGAAGCTTCCTTT. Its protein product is CSSGGASGPTEASF.

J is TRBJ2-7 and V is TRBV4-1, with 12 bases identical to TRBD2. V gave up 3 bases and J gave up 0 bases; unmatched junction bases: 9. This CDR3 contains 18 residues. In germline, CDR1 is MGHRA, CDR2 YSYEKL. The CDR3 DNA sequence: TGCGCCAGCAGCCATAGGGCTAGCGGGGGGGCTAGCTCCTACGAGCAGTACTTC. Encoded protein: CASSHRASGGASSYEQYF.

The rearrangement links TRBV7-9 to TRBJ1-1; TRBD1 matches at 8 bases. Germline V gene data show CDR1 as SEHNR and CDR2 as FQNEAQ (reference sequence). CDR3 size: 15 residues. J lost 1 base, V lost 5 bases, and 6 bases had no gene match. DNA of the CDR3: TGTGCCAGCAGCGCCGGGACAGGAGCGAACACTGAAGCTTTCTTT. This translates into CASSAGTGANTEAFF.

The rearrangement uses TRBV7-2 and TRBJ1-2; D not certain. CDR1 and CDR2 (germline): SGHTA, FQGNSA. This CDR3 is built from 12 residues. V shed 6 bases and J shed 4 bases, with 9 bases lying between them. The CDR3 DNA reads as TGTGCCAGCAGTCAGGCCCTCTATGGCTACACCTTC. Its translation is CASSQALYGYTF.

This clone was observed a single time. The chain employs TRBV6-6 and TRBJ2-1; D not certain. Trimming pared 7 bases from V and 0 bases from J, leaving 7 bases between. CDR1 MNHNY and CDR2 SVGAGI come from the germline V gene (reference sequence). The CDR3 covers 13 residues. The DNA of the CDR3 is TGTGCCAGCACCGGTTCCTCCTACAATGAGCAGTTCTTC. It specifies CASTGSSYNEQFF.

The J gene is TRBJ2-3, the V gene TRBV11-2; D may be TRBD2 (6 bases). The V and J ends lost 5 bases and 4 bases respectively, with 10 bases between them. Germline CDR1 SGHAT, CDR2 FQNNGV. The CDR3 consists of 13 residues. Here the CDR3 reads CASSPRLADTQYF. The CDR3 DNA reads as TGTGCCAGCAGCCCTCGACTAGCAGATACGCAGTATTTT.

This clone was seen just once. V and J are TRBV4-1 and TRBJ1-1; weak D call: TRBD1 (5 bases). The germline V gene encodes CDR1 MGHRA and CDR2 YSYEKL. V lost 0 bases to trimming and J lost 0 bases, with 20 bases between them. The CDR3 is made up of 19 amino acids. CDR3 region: CASSQDSGGWGILNTEAFF. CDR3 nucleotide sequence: TGCGCCAGCAGCCAAGATTCCGGGGGGTGGGGAATCTTGAACACTGAAGCTTTCTTT.

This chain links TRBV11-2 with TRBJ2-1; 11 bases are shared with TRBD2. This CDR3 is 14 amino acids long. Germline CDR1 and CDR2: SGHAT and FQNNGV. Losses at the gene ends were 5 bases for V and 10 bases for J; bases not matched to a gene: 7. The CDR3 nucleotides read TGTGCCAGCAGCGTTAGCGGGGGGGCCTGGGAGCAGTTCTTC. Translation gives CASSVSGGAWEQFF.

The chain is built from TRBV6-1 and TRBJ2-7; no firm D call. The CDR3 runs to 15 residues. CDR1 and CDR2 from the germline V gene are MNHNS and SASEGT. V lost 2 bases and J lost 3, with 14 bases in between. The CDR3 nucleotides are TGTGCCAGCAGTGAAAAAATCATTATTAGCTACGAGCAGTACTTC. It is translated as CASSEKIIISYEQYF.

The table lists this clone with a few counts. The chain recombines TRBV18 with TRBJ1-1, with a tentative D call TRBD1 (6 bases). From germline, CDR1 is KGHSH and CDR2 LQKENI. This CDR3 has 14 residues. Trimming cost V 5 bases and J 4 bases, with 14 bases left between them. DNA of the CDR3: TGTGCCAGCTCATCCAGGGGTGAGGGCACTGAAGCTTTCTTT. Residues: CASSSRGEGTEAFF.

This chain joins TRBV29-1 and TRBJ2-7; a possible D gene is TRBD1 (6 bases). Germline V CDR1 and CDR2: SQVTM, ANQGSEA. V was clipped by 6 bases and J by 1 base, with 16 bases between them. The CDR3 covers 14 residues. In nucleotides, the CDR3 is TGCAGCGTGAGAGCACGGACAGAATCCTACGAGCAGTACTTC. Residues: CSVRARTESYEQYF.

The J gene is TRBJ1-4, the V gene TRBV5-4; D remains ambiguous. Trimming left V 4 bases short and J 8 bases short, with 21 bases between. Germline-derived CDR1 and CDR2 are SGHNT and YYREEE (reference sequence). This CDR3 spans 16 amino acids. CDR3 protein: CASSRSSGGFGEKLFF. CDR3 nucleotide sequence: TGTGCCAGCAGCCGGAGTTCGGGAGGCTTCGGAGAAAAACTGTTTTTT.

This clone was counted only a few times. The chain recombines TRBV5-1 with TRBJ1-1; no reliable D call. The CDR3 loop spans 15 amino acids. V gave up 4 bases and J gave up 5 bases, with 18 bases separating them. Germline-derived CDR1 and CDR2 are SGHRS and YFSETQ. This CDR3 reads CASSLDLDGETEAFF. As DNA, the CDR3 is TGCGCCAGCAGCCTAGATCTCGACGGGGAAACTGAAGCTTTCTTT.

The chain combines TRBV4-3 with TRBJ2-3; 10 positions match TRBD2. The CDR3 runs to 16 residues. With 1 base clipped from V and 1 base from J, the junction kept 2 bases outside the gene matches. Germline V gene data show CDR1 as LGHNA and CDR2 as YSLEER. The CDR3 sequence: CASSQVGTSGTDTQYF. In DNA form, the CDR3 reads TGCGCCAGCAGCCAAGTAGGGACTAGCGGCACAGATACGCAGTATTTT.

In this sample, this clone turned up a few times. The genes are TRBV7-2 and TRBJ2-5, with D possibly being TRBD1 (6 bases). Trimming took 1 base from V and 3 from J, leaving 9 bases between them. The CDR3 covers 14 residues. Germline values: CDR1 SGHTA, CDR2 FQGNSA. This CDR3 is CASSLGAGEETQYF. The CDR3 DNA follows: TGTGCCAGCAGCTTAGGGGCAGGGGAAGAGACCCAGTACTTC. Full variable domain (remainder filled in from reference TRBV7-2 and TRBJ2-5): GAGVSQSPSNKVTEKGKDVELRCDPISGHTALYWYRQSLGQGLEFLIYFQGNSAPDKSGLPSDRFSAERTGGSVSTLTIQRTQQEDSAVYLCASSLGAGEETQYFGPGTRLLVL.

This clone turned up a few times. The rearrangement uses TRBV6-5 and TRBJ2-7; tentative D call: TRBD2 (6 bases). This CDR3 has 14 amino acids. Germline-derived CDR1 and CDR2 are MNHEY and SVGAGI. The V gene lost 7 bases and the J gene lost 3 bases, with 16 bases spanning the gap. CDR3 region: CASTPPGVGYEQYF. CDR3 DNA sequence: TGTGCCAGCACTCCCCCGGGGGTAGGCTACGAGCAGTACTTC.

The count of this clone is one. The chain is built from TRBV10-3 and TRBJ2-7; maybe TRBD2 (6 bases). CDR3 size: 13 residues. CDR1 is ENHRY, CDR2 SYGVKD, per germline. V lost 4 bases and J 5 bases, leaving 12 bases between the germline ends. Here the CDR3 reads CAISVAGRNEQYF. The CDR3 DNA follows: TGTGCCATCAGTGTTGCGGGGAGGAACGAGCAGTACTTC.

The chain's CDR3 is CASSPTTGNYGYTF. As DNA, the CDR3 is TGTGCCAGCAGTCCTACGACAGGGAACTATGGCTACACCTTC. The chain carries TRBV27 and TRBJ1-2, with 7 bases lining up with TRBD1. Unmatched junction bases numbered 5, after V lost 5 bases and J lost 2 bases. CDR3 length: 14 residues. Germline V lookup: CDR1 MNHEY, CDR2 SMNVEV (reference sequence).

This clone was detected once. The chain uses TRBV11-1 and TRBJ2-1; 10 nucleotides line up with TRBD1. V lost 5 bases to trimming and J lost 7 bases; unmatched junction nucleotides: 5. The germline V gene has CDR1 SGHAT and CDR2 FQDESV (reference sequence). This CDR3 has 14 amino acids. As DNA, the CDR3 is TGTGCCAGCAGCCCGGGACAGGGGAAAAATGAGCAGTTCTTC. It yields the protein CASSPGQGKNEQFF.

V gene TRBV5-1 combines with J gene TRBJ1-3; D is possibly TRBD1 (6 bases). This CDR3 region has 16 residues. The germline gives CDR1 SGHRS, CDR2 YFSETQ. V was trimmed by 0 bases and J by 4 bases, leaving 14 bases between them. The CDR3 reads CASSLVGAGEGNTIYF. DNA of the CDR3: TGCGCCAGCAGCTTGGTGGGGGCAGGGGAAGGAAACACCATATATTTT.

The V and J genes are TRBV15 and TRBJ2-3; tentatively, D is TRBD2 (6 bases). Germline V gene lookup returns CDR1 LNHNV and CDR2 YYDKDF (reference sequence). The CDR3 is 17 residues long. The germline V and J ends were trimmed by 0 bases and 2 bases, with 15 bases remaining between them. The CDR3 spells CATSRDFLEGATDTQYF. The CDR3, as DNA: TGTGCCACCAGCAGAGATTTTTTGGAGGGTGCCACAGATACGCAGTATTTT.